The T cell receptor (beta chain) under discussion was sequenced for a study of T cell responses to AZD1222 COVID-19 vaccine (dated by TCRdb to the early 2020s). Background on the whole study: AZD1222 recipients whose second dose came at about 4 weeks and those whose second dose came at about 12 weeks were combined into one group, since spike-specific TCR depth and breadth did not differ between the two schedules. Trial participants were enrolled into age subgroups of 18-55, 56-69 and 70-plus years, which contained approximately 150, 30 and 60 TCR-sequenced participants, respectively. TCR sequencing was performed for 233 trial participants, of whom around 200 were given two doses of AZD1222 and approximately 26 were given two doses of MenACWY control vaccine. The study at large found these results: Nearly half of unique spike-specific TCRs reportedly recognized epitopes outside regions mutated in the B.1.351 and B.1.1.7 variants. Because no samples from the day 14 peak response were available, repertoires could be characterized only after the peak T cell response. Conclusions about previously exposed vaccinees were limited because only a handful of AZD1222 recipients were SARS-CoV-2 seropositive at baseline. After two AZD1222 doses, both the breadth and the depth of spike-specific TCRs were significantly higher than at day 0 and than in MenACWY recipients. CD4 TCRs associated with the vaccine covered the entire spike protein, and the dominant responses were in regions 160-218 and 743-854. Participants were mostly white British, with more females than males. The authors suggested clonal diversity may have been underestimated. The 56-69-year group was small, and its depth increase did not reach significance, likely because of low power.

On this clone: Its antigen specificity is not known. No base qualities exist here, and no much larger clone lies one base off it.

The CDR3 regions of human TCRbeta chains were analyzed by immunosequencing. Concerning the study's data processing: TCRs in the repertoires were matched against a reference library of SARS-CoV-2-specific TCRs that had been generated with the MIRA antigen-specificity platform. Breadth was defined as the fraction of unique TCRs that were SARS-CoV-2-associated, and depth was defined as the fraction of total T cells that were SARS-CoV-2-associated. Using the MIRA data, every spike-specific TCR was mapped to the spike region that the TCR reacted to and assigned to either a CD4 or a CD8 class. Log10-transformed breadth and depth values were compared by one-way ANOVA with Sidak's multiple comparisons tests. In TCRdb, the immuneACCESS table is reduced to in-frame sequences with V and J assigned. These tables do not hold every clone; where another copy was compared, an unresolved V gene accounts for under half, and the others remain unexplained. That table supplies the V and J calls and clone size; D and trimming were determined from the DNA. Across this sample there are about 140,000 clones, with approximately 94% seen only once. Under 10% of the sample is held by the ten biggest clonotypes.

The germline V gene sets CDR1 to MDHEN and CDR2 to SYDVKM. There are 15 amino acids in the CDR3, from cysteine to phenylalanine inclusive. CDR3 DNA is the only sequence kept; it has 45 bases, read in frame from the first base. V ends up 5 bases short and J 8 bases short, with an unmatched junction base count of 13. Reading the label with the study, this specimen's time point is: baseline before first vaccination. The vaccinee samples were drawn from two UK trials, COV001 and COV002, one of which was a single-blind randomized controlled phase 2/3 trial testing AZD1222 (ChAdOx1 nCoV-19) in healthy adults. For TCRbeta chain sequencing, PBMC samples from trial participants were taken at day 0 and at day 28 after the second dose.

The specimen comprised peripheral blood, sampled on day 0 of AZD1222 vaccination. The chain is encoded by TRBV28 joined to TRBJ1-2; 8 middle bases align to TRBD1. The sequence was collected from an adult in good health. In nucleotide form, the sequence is TGTGCCAGCAGTGTTGGCAGGGGGCGCGAGACGGGCTACACCTTC. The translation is CASSVGRGRETGYTF.